The 7 T cell receptor beta chains presented below share a single source sample, sequenced in a study of PD-1 blockade in classical Hodgkin lymphoma. Every patient was affected by relapse after autologous stem cell transplantation, while exposure to brentuximab vedotin was not uniform. Assay used: immunoSEQ multiplex PCR; TCRdb lists only in-frame clones, some missing. The sample has over 45,000 clones; just under 75% are singletons. This sample comprised peripheral blood mononuclear cells (PBMCs), obtained before the second cycle of nivolumab. The receptors were sampled from a human donor with classical Hodgkin lymphoma.

The rearrangement joins TRBV7-3 to TRBJ2-1; 8 nucleotides agree with TRBD1. This CDR3 has 14 amino acids. V was pared by 5 bases and J by 6 bases, with 6 bases of the junction left unmatched. CDR1 SGHTA and CDR2 FQGTGA come from the germline V gene. The CDR3 DNA follows: TGTGCCAGCAGCCTTGGACAGGGCTTCAATGAGCAGTTCTTC. It codes for CASSLGQGFNEQFF.

J is TRBJ2-7 and V is TRBV18; 11 nucleotides agree with TRBD2. The CDR3 loop spans 14 amino acids. Germline V gives CDR1 KGHSH, CDR2 LQKENI. V was pared by 5 bases and J by 5 bases, with 5 bases of the junction left unmatched. The CDR3 DNA reads TGTGCCAGCTCAACTAGCGGGAGTGTCGACGAGCAGTACTTC. Residues: CASSTSGSVDEQYF.

The rearrangement uses TRBV19 and TRBJ1-4; no definite D call. The CDR3 covers 15 residues. Per germline, CDR1 LNHDA and CDR2 SQIVND (reference sequence). Trimming shortened V by 4 bases and J by 0 bases, and 9 bases separated the two germline ends. CDR3 DNA: TGTGCCAGTAGTAGATTCCTTGCAACTAATGAAAAACTGTTTTTT. This encodes CASSRFLATNEKLFF.

This clone has only one observation. CDR3 nucleotide sequence: TGTGCCAGCTCACCGCTATACAGCGGATCCACTGAAGCTTTCTTT. Its translation: CASSPLYSGSTEAFF. The gene calls are TRBV18 and TRBJ1-1; D is unclear. V was clipped by 3 bases and J by 4 bases, with 15 bases between them. The CDR3 contains 15 residues. The V gene's germline CDR1 is KGHSH and CDR2 LQKENI.

The V call is TRBV6-5, the J call TRBJ2-1; 7 bases are a match to TRBD2. Germline CDR1 reads MNHEY; CDR2 reads SVGAGI. This CDR3 has 16 residues. J was trimmed by 4 bases and V by 0 bases; bases with no gene match: 6. This chain's CDR3 is CASSYSTLAVYNEQFF. The DNA for the CDR3 is TGTGCCAGCAGTTACTCGACTCTAGCGGTATACAATGAGCAGTTCTTC.

This clone was recorded a few times. This rearrangement joins TRBV30 to TRBJ2-2; no reliable D call. Germline assignment: CDR1 GTSNPN and CDR2 SVGIG (reference sequence). V was trimmed by 4 bases and J by 6 bases, leaving 15 bases between them. The CDR3 has 14 residues. CDR3: CAWTPQWVSGELFF. The DNA of the CDR3 is TGTGCCTGGACCCCCCAGTGGGTGTCCGGGGAGCTGTTTTTT.

In its sample, this clone was seen a few times. The gene calls are TRBV11-2 and TRBJ1-2, with 7 nucleotides matching TRBD1. J was trimmed by 3 bases and V by 5 bases; bases with no gene match: 6. This CDR3 comprises 14 residues. CDR1 and CDR2 (germline): SGHAT, FQNNGV. CDR3 coding DNA: TGTGCCAGCAGCGTAATGGGACAGCACTATGGCTACACCTTC. It is translated as CASSVMGQHYGYTF.